This entry is about one T cell receptor (beta chain). Treatment given: therapeutic diphenylcyclopropenone sensitization with weekly scalp DPC. This sample was included in a study of human T cells and chemical hapten exposure. The library labeled individual cDNA molecules by adding unique molecular identifiers to them. TCRdb called the reads again in MiXCR, with one record for every CDR3 protein. The sample carries 650 to 1,000 distinct CDR3 sequences, 55% to 70% recorded once. The germline gives CDR1 SGHKS, CDR2 YYEKEE (reference sequence). V lost 5 bases and J 4 bases, leaving 15 bases between the germline ends. This CDR3 spans 14 amino acids.

The sample in question was whole blood, obtained before DPC sensitization or 2, 6, or about 24 weeks after (not recorded which). The TCR was taken from an adult with alopecia areata. Some clones in this sample may be carry-over from other donors' samples. This table probably holds off-target reads from a library built for another chain. The chain links TRBV5-5 to TRBJ1-1; maybe TRBD1 (5 bases). The CDR3 DNA sequence: TGTGCCAGCAGGTTACAGATCGGGGGCACTGAAGCTTTCTTT. Translation gives CASRLQIGGTEAFF.